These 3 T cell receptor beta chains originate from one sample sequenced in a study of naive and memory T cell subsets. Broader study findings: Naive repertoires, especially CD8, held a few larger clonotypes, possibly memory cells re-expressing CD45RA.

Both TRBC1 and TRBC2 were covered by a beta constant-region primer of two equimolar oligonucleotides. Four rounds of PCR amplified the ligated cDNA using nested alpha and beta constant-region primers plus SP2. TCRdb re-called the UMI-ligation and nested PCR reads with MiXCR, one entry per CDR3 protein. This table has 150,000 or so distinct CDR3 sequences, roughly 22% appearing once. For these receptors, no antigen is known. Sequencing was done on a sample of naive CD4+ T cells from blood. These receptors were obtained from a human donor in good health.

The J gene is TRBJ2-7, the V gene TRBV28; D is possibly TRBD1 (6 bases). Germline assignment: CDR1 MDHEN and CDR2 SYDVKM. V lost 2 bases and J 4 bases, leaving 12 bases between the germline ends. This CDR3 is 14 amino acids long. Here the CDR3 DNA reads TGTGCCAGCAGTTTAGAGGGGGTGGTATACGAGCAGTACTTC. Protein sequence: CASSLEGVVYEQYF. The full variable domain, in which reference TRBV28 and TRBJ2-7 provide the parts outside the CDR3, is DVKVTQSSRYLVKRTGEKVFLECVQDMDHENMFWYRQDPGLGLRLIYFSYDVKMKEKGDIPEGYSVSREKKERFSLILESASTNQTSMYLCASSLEGVVYEQYFGPGTRLTVT.

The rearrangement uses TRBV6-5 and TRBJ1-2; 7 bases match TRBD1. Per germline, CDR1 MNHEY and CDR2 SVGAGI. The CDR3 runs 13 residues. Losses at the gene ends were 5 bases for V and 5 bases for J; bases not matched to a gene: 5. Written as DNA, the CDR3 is TGTGCCAGCAGTCCGACAGGGAAGTATGGCTACACCTTC. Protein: CASSPTGKYGYTF.

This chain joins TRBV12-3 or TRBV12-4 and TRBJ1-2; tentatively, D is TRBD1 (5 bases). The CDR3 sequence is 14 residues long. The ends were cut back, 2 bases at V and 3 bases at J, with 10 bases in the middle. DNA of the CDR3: TGTGCCAGCAGTTTACGGGGGAATGACTATGGCTACACCTTC. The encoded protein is CASSLRGNDYGYTF.